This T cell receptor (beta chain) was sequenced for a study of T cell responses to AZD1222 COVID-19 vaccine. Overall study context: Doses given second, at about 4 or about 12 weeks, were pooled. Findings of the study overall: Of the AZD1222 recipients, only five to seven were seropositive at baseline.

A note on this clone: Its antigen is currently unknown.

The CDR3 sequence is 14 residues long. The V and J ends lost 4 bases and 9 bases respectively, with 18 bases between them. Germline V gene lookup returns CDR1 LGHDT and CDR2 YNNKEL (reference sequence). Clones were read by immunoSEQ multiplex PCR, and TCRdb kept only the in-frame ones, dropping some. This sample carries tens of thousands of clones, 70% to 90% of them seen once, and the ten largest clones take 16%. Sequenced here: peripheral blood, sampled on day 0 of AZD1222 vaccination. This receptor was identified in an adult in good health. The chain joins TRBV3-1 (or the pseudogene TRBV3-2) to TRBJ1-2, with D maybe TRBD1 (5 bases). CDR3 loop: CASSPGAAGLSYTF. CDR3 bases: TGTGCCAGCAGCCCAGGAGCAGCGGGACTAAGCTACACCTTC.